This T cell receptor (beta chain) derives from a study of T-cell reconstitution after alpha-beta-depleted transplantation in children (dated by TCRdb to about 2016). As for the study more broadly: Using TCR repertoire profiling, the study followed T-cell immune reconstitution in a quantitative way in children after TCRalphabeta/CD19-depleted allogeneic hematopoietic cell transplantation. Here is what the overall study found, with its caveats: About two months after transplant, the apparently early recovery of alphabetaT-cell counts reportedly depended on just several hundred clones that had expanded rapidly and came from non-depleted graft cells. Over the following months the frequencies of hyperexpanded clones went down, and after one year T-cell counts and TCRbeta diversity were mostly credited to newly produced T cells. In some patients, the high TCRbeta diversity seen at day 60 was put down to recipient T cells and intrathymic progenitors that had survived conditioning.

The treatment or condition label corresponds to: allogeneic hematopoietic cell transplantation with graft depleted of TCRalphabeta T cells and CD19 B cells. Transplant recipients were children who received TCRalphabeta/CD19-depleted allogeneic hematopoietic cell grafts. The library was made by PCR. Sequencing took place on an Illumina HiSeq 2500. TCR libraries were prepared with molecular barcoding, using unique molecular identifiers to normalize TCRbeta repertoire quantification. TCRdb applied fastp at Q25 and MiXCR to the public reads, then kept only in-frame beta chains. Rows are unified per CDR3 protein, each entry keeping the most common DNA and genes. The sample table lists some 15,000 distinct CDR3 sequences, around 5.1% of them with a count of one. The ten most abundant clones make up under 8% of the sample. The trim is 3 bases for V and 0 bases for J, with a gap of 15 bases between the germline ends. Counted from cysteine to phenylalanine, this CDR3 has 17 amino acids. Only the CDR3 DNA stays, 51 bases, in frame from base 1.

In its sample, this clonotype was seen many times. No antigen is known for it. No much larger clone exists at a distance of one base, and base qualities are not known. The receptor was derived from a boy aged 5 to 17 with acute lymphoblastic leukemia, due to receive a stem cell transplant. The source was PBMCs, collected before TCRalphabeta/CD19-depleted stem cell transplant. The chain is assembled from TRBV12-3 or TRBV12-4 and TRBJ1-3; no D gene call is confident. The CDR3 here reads CASSFRPDRLSGNTIYF. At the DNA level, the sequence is TGTGCCAGCAGTTTTCGGCCAGACCGACTCTCTGGAAACACCATATATTTT.